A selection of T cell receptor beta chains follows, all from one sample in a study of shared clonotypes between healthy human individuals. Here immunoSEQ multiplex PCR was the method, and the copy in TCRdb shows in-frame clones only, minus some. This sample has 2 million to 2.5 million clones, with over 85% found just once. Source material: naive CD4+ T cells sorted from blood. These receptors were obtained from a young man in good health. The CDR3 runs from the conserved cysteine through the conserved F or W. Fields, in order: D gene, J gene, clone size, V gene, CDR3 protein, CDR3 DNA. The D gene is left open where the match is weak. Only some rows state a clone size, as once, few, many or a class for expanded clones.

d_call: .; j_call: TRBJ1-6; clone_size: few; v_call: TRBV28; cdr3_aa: CASSPLNSPLHF; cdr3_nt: TGTGCCAGCAGCCCATTGAATTCACCCCTCCACTTT
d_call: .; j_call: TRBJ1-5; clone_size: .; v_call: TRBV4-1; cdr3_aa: CASSQDGQINQPQHF; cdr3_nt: TGCGCCAGCAGCCAAGATGGGCAAATCAATCAGCCCCAGCATTTT
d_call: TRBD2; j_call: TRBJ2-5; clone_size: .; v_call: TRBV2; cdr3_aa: CASKLAGGQETQYF; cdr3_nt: TGTGCCAGCAAACTAGCGGGGGGACAAGAGACCCAGTACTTC
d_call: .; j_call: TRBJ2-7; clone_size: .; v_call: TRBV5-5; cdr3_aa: CASSSNPGTTAYEQYF; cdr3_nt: TGTGCCAGCAGCTCGAACCCCGGGACAACGGCCTACGAGCAGTACTTC
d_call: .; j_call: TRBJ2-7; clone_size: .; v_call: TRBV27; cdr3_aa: CASSRTTSYEQYF; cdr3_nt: TGTGCCAGCAGTAGGACTACTTCCTACGAGCAGTACTTC
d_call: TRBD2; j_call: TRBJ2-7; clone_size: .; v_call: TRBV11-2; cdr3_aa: CASSSQGLARHEQYF; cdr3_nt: TGTGCCAGCAGCTCCCAGGGACTAGCGCGGCACGAGCAGTACTTC
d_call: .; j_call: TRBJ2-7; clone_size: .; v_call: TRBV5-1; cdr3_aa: CASSSSGRPYEQYF; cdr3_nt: TGCGCCAGCAGCTCCTCGGGACGGCCCTACGAGCAGTACTTC
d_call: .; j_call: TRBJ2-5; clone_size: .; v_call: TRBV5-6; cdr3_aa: CASSLGPQETQYF; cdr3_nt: TGTGCCAGCAGCTTGGGGCCACAAGAGACCCAGTACTTC
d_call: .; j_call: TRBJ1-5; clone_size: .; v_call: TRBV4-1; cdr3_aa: CASSRFQGPNQPQHF; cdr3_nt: TGCGCCAGCAGCCGCTTCCAGGGTCCCAATCAGCCCCAGCATTTT
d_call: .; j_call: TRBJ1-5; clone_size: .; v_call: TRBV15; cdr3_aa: CATSRGPSQPQHF; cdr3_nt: TGTGCCACCAGCAGAGGGCCGAGTCAGCCCCAGCATTTT
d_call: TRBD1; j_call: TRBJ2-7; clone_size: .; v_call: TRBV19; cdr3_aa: CASSFQGAGSYEQYF; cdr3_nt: TGTGCCAGTAGTTTTCAGGGGGCAGGGTCCTACGAGCAGTACTTC
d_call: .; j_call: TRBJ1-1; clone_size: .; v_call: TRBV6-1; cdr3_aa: CASIQGPNTEAFF; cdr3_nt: TGTGCCAGCATCCAGGGACCGAACACTGAAGCTTTCTTT
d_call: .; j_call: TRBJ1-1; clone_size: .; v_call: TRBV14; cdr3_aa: CASSQVGYPVTEAFF; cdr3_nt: TGTGCCAGCAGCCAAGTGGGCTACCCCGTGACTGAAGCTTTCTTT
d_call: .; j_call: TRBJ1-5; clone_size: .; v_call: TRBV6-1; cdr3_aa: CASSEGAYSNQPQHF; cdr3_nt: TGTGCCAGCAGTGAGGGGGCATATAGCAATCAGCCCCAGCATTTT